These T cell receptor beta chains were read from a single sample in a study of blood T cell repertoires in COVID-19. This table comes from immunoSEQ multiplex PCR, and its TCRdb copy is limited to in-frame clones, with some not included. The sample shows around 97,000 clones, 80% to 90% of them seen only once. Sequences were obtained from peripheral blood. These receptors all stem from a woman in her sixties or seventies with acute or convalescent COVID-19. Both conserved end residues are part of each CDR3. The order of the fields is V gene, clone size, D gene, J gene, CDR3 length, CDR3 DNA, CDR3 protein. A D gene is named only where the DNA matches it firmly. Clone size, where shown, is once, few, many, or a class for clones that have expanded.

v_call: TRBV6-5; clone_size: -; d_call: TRBD1; j_call: TRBJ1-2; cdr3_length: 13; cdr3_nt: TGTGCCAGCAATAAGGGGGCTCGGGATGGCTACACCTTC; cdr3_aa: CASNKGARDGYTF
v_call: TRBV28; clone_size: -; d_call: TRBD1; j_call: TRBJ1-2; cdr3_length: 15; cdr3_nt: TGTGCCAGCAGCCTGGACAGGGGGCGGTCTTATGGCTACACCTTC; cdr3_aa: CASSLDRGRSYGYTF
v_call: TRBV28; clone_size: -; d_call: -; j_call: TRBJ2-5; cdr3_length: 13; cdr3_nt: TGTGCCAGCAATTCTGGGAGGACGGAGACCCAGTACTTC; cdr3_aa: CASNSGRTETQYF
v_call: TRBV9; clone_size: -; d_call: -; j_call: TRBJ2-5; cdr3_length: 14; cdr3_nt: TGTGCCAGCAGCTCCGGGGGGCAGGTAGAGACCCAGTACTTC; cdr3_aa: CASSSGGQVETQYF
v_call: TRBV4-1; clone_size: -; d_call: TRBD1; j_call: TRBJ2-2; cdr3_length: 21; cdr3_nt: TGCGCCAGCAGCCAAGCCCGGGACAGGGTAGGGTTTGAAGTGAACACCGGGGAGCTGTTTTTT; cdr3_aa: CASSQARDRVGFEVNTGELFF
v_call: TRBV28; clone_size: -; d_call: TRBD1; j_call: TRBJ2-1; cdr3_length: 15; cdr3_nt: TGTGCCACCCAGGGGGCACCACCCTCCTACAATGAGCAGTTCTTC; cdr3_aa: CATQGAPPSYNEQFF
v_call: TRBV5-1; clone_size: few; d_call: TRBD2; j_call: TRBJ2-3; cdr3_length: 16; cdr3_nt: TGCGCCAGCAGCTTGAACCTAGCGGGAGCCCCAGATACGCAGTATTTT; cdr3_aa: CASSLNLAGAPDTQYF
v_call: TRBV7-8; clone_size: -; d_call: -; j_call: TRBJ2-7; cdr3_length: 14; cdr3_nt: TGTGCCAGCAGCTTAGGAGGAGCCCCCCACGAGCAGTACTTC; cdr3_aa: CASSLGGAPHEQYF
v_call: TRBV6-1; clone_size: -; d_call: TRBD1; j_call: TRBJ1-4; cdr3_length: 15; cdr3_nt: TGTGCCAGCAGTGAAGGACAGGGGGTTAATGAAAAACTGTTTTTT; cdr3_aa: CASSEGQGVNEKLFF
v_call: TRBV3-1/TRBV3-2; clone_size: -; d_call: -; j_call: TRBJ2-1; cdr3_length: 14; cdr3_nt: TGTGCCAGCAGCCAAGGGGGGCTATACAATGAGCAGTTCTTC; cdr3_aa: CASSQGGLYNEQFF
v_call: TRBV5-1; clone_size: -; d_call: -; j_call: TRBJ1-2; cdr3_length: 13; cdr3_nt: TGCGCCAGCAGCCCGGACAAATACTATGGCTACACCTTC; cdr3_aa: CASSPDKYYGYTF
v_call: TRBV10-3; clone_size: -; d_call: TRBD1; j_call: TRBJ2-1; cdr3_length: 16; cdr3_nt: TGTGCCATCAGTCCCACAGGGGGCTCTGATGGAGGTGAGCAGTTCTTC; cdr3_aa: CAISPTGGSDGGEQFF
v_call: TRBV12-3/TRBV12-4; clone_size: once; d_call: TRBD1; j_call: TRBJ1-2; cdr3_length: 11; cdr3_nt: TGTGCCAGCAGCAGACAGGGTGGCTACACCTTC; cdr3_aa: CASSRQGGYTF
v_call: TRBV19; clone_size: once; d_call: -; j_call: TRBJ2-7; cdr3_length: 16; cdr3_nt: TGTGCCAGTAGTATGGGGGCTAGCGGTCCCTTAGGAGAGCAGTACTTC; cdr3_aa: CASSMGASGPLGEQYF
v_call: TRBV2; clone_size: -; d_call: TRBD2; j_call: TRBJ2-1; cdr3_length: 14; cdr3_nt: TGTGCCAGCAGTGCGGGACTAGCGGGAGAGGAGCAGTTCTTC; cdr3_aa: CASSAGLAGEEQFF
v_call: TRBV7-3; clone_size: -; d_call: -; j_call: TRBJ1-2; cdr3_length: 13; cdr3_nt: TGTGCCAGCAGCGCCTCCGGGGGGGGACGCTACACCTTC; cdr3_aa: CASSASGGGRYTF
v_call: TRBV28; clone_size: -; d_call: TRBD2; j_call: TRBJ2-7; cdr3_length: 17; cdr3_nt: TGTGCCAGCAGTTCCCCCGGACTAGCGATGATATTATACGAGCAGTACTTC; cdr3_aa: CASSSPGLAMILYEQYF
v_call: TRBV30; clone_size: few; d_call: TRBD2; j_call: TRBJ2-7; cdr3_length: 13; cdr3_nt: TGTGCCTTTCGGGACTACCCTCTATACGAGCAGTACTTC; cdr3_aa: CAFRDYPLYEQYF
v_call: TRBV24-1; clone_size: -; d_call: -; j_call: TRBJ2-5; cdr3_length: 14; cdr3_nt: TGTGCCACCAGTGAGGCGGCCCTACAAGAGACCCAGTACTTC; cdr3_aa: CATSEAALQETQYF
v_call: TRBV5-5; clone_size: -; d_call: -; j_call: TRBJ2-1; cdr3_length: 16; cdr3_nt: TGTGCCAGCAGCCCGCAGAGGCGTGCCTACTACAATGAGCAGTTCTTC; cdr3_aa: CASSPQRRAYYNEQFF
v_call: TRBV6-5; clone_size: -; d_call: -; j_call: TRBJ2-5; cdr3_length: 11; cdr3_nt: TGTGCCAGCAGTTACAAGGAGTCTCAGTACTTC; cdr3_aa: CASSYKESQYF
v_call: TRBV5-1; clone_size: -; d_call: -; j_call: TRBJ2-2; cdr3_length: 14; cdr3_nt: TGCGCCAGCAGCTTTGACAGTAACACCGGGGAGCTGTTTTTT; cdr3_aa: CASSFDSNTGELFF
v_call: TRBV10-2; clone_size: -; d_call: -; j_call: TRBJ1-1; cdr3_length: 13; cdr3_nt: TGCGCCACGACCCCCGGGGGGGCCACTGAAGCTTTCTTT; cdr3_aa: CATTPGGATEAFF
v_call: TRBV30; clone_size: -; d_call: TRBD1; j_call: TRBJ1-2; cdr3_length: 14; cdr3_nt: TGTGCCTGGGCCGAATACAGGGGCAACTATGGCTACACCTTC; cdr3_aa: CAWAEYRGNYGYTF
v_call: TRBV27; clone_size: -; d_call: TRBD2; j_call: TRBJ2-1; cdr3_length: 17; cdr3_nt: TGTGCCAGCAGGGAAGTGAAGGGACTAGCGGGGGACAATGAGCAGTTCTTC; cdr3_aa: CASREVKGLAGDNEQFF
v_call: TRBV5-1; clone_size: -; d_call: TRBD1; j_call: TRBJ2-1; cdr3_length: 16; cdr3_nt: TGCGCCAGCAGCCCCGGAACAGGGGGTTCCTACAATGAGCAGTTCTTC; cdr3_aa: CASSPGTGGSYNEQFF
v_call: TRBV19; clone_size: -; d_call: TRBD1; j_call: TRBJ1-2; cdr3_length: 15; cdr3_nt: TGTGCCAGTAGTAGGGGACAGCCTGGGAACTATGGCTACACCTTC; cdr3_aa: CASSRGQPGNYGYTF